A selection of T cell receptor beta chains follows, all from one sample in a study of T cells in tumors after PD-1 blockade. The data were produced by immunoSEQ multiplex PCR, yet TCRdb's version contains in-frame clones alone and is incomplete. The data contain 50,000 to 75,000 clones, approximately 79% of them singletons. The sequences come from PBMCs, collected after anti-PD-1 treatment. The receptor source for this set is a human donor with basal cell carcinoma. The CDR3 runs from the conserved cysteine through the conserved F or W. A D gene is named only where the DNA matches it firmly. The size field is filled for only some rows; it gives once, few, many or a size class.

j_call clone_size v_call d_call cdr3_aa cdr3_nt
TRBJ2-1 . TRBV4-2 . CASSQLLGNEQFF TGTGCCAGCAGCCAACTGCTCGGCAATGAGCAGTTCTTC
TRBJ1-6 . TRBV30 . CAWNLGNSPLHF TGTGCCTGGAACCTGGGTAATTCACCCCTCCACTTT
TRBJ1-2 . TRBV3-1/TRBV3-2 . CASSQAYGYTF TGTGCCAGCAGCCAAGCATATGGCTACACCTTC
TRBJ2-1 . TRBV3-1/TRBV3-2 TRBD1 CASSQTGGTEQFF TGTGCCAGCAGCCAAACAGGGGGAACTGAGCAGTTCTTC
TRBJ2-1 once TRBV19 TRBD2 CASSAAGGLLQFF TGTGCCAGTAGCGCAGCGGGGGGATTGCTTCAGTTCTTC
TRBJ2-3 . TRBV5-1 TRBD2 CASSAMVAGGNTDTQYF TGCGCCAGCAGCGCGATGGTAGCGGGGGGGAACACAGATACGCAGTATTTT
TRBJ2-1 . TRBV7-2 . CASSLTIAGEQFF TGTGCCAGCAGCTTAACTATCGCTGGTGAGCAGTTCTTC
TRBJ1-1 . TRBV30 . CAWSGGKRGTEAFF TGTGCCTGGAGCGGGGGGAAAAGGGGCACTGAAGCTTTCTTT
TRBJ2-5 few TRBV7-8 TRBD2 CASSPRTSGGAGRGETQYF TGTGCCAGCAGCCCCCGGACTAGCGGGGGGGCGGGTAGGGGAGAGACCCAGTACTTC
TRBJ2-7 once TRBV5-6 . CASSLRDISYEQYF TGTGCCAGCAGCTTGCGGGACATCTCCTACGAGCAGTACTTC
TRBJ2-1 once TRBV2 . CASKSYNEQFF TGTGCCAGCAAAAGTTACAATGAGCAGTTCTTC
TRBJ2-5 . TRBV7-9 . CASSFLGSETQYF TGTGCCAGCAGCTTTTTGGGGAGTGAGACCCAGTACTTC
TRBJ1-5 . TRBV28 TRBD1 CASSQQTGGAGQPQHF TGTGCCAGCAGTCAACAAACAGGGGGCGCGGGTCAGCCCCAGCATTTT
TRBJ1-1 . TRBV19 . CASSMGRLMNTEAFF TGTGCCAGTAGTATGGGACGGCTCATGAACACTGAAGCTTTCTTT
TRBJ1-2 . TRBV5-1 TRBD1 CASSRGQALYGYTF TGCGCCAGCAGCAGGGGACAGGCCCTTTATGGCTACACCTTC
TRBJ2-5 few TRBV18 . CASSHEPSYQETQYF TGTGCCAGCTCCCACGAACCCTCGTACCAAGAGACCCAGTACTTC
TRBJ2-3 . TRBV20-1 TRBD2 CRPSGSDTQYF TGCAGACCTAGCGGGTCAGATACGCAGTATTTT
TRBJ2-7 . TRBV2 TRBD2 CASSQISGGFEQYF TGTGCCAGCAGTCAAATAAGCGGGGGGTTCGAGCAGTACTTC
TRBJ2-7 few TRBV2 TRBD2 CASRGPGLASGYEQYF TGTGCCAGCAGGGGTCCGGGACTAGCGTCGGGCTACGAGCAGTACTTC
TRBJ1-6 . TRBV12-3/TRBV12-4 . CASSFGRNSPLHF TGTGCCAGCAGTTTCGGTAGGAATTCACCCCTCCACTTT